This entry describes one T cell receptor beta chain. The antigen is not known. cDNA libraries of TCR beta carried unique molecular identifiers. T cells, roughly 0.95 to 10 million of them, yielded about half a million cDNA molecules. Each CDR3 protein gets one entry after TCRdb re-called the PCR reads with MiXCR. This table has roughly 650,000 distinct CDR3 sequences, around 60% appearing once. The data belong to a study of post-analysis software for immune sequencing data. Whole-study context: Relapsing-remitting, secondary progressive and progressive-relapsing forms made up the multiple sclerosis disease courses.

Findings and limits, study-wide: Five or six TRBV segments were more frequent in patients than controls; TRBV5-6, TRBV5-1 and TRBV20-1 belonged to this group. Batch-matched samples strongly co-clustered by F measure. A significant reduction in normalized Chao1 diversity was observed in multiple sclerosis patients versus controls.

Trimming pared 6 bases from V and 7 bases from J, leaving 13 bases between. The CDR3 has 13 residues. This TCR came from a girl aged 2-9 years with multiple sclerosis. Sample: blood. The chain recombines TRBV12-3 or TRBV12-4 with TRBJ2-1; D is tentatively TRBD1 or TRBD2 (5 bases each). The CDR3 DNA reads TGTGCCAGCAGGCCTGACTGGGGGAATGAGCAGTTCTTC. Its translation: CASRPDWGNEQFF.